This TCR beta chain comes out of a study of T cells in Graves' hyperthyroidism and ophthalmopathy. General study findings and limits: The model identified upcoming ophthalmopathy a median 6.5 months ahead of onset.

About this clonotype: The antigen is not known.

The hyperthyroidism was newly diagnosed and had lasted under 2 months; the patients were aged 18 to 65. Diagnosing involved the use of clinical symptoms, serum thyroxine and TRAb, thyroid ultrasound and orbital computed tomography. Trimming removed 3 bases from V and 4 bases from J, with 18 bases in between. The CDR3 spans 16 residues. Germline V gives CDR1 MDHEN, CDR2 SYDVKM. RNA transcripts yielded amplified TCR beta CDR3 regions. HTBI primers were the set used in a first-round RT-PCR of the TCR CDR3. TCRdb passed the multiplex PCR reads through MiXCR, listing each CDR3 protein once. The sample has fewer than 350,000 distinct CDR3 sequences, about 21% seen once; the top ten hold 50% to 65%.

The sequenced material came from blood. This TCR derives from a woman aged 45-65 years with Graves' hyperthyroidism. The chain joins TRBV28 to TRBJ1-1; the D is unclear. The chain's CDR3 is CASSFPREVSVTEAFF. The CDR3, as DNA: TGTGCCAGCAGTTTCCCAAGAGAAGTGTCAGTCACTGAAGCTTTCTTT. The whole variable domain, remainder taken from reference TRBV28 and TRBJ1-1, is DVKVTQSSRYLVKRTGEKVFLECVQDMDHENMFWYRQDPGLGLRLIYFSYDVKMKEKGDIPEGYSVSREKKERFSLILESASTNQTSMYLCASSFPREVSVTEAFFGQGTRLTVV.